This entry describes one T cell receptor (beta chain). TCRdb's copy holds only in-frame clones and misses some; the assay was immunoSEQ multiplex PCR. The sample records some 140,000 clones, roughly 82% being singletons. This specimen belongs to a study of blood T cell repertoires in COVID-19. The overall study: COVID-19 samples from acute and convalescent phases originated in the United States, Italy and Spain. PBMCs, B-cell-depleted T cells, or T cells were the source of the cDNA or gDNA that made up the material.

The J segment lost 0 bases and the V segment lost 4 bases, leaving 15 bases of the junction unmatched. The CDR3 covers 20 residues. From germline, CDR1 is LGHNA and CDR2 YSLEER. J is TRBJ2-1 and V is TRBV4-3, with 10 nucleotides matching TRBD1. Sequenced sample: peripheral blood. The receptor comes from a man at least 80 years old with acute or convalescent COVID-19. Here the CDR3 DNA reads TGCGCCAGCAGCCCCATTACGGGACAGGGGCCGTCGAGCTCCTACAATGAGCAGTTCTTC. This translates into CASSPITGQGPSSSYNEQFF.